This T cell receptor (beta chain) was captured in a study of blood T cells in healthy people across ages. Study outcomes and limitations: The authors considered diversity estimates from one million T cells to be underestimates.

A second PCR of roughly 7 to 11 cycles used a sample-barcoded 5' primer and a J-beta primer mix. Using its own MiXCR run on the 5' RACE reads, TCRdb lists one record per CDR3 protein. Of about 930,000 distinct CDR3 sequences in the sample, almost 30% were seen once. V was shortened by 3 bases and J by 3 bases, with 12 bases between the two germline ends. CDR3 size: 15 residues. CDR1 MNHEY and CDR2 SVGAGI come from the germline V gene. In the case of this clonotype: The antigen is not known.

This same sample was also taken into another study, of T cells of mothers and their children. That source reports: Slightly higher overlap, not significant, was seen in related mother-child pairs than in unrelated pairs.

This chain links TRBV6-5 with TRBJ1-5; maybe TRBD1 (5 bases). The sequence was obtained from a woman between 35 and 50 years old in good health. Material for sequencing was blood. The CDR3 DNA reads TGTGCCAGCAGTTATAGCGGGGGACTCAATCAGCCCCAGCATTTT. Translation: CASSYSGGLNQPQHF.